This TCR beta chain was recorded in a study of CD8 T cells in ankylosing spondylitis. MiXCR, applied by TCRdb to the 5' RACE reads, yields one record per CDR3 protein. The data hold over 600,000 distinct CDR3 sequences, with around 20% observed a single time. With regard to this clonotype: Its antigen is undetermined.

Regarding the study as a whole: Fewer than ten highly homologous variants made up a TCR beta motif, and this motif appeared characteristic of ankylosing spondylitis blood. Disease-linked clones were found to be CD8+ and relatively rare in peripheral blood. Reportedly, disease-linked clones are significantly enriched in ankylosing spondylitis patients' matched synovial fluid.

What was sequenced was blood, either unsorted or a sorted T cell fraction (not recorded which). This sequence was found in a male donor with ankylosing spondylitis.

This CDR3 is CASSLNPPGVAGRAGELFF. CDR3 DNA: TGTGCCAGCAGCTTAAACCCCCCCGGGGTAGCGGGACGGGCCGGGGAGCTGTTTTTT. This rearrangement joins TRBV7-3 to TRBJ2-2, with TRBD2 matching over 8 bases. This CDR3 spans 19 amino acids. Germline V CDR1 and CDR2: SGHTA, FQGTGA. The V gene end was trimmed by 1 base and the J gene end by 6 bases; junction bases not matched to a gene: 16.